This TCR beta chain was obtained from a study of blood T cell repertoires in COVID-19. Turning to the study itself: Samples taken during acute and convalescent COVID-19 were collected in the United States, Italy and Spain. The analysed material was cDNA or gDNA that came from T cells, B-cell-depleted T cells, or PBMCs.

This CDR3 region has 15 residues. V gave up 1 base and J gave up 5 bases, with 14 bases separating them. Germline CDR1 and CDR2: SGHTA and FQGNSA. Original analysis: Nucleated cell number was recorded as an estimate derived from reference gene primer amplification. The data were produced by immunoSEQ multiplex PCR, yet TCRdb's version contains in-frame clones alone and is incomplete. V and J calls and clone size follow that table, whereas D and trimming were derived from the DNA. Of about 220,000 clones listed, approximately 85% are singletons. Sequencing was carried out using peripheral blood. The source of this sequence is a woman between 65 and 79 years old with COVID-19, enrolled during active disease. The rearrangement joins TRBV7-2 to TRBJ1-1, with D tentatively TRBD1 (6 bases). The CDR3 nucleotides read TGTGCCAGCAGCTTAGTAACAGGGCGGAAGACTGAAGCTTTCTTT. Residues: CASSLVTGRKTEAFF.